These 13 T cell receptor beta chains were sequenced from one sample in a study of beta chain features in type 1 diabetes. Expressed TCRB transcripts were sequenced because the isolated RNA had all been reverse transcribed beforehand. Sequencing was performed with immunoSEQ multiplex PCR; in TCRdb, only in-frame clones are kept and a portion is missing. Of under 400,000 clones in the sample, around a fifth were seen once. The sample taken for sequencing was naive CD4+ T cells from blood. The receptors stem from a woman aged 18-29 years in good health.

The V call is TRBV7-2, the J call TRBJ2-5; D is ambiguous. Per the germline V gene, CDR1 is SGHTA and CDR2 is FQGNSA. The CDR3 runs to 14 residues. Trimming removed 5 bases at V and 2 bases at J, with 12 bases between. The CDR3 DNA follows: TGTGCCAGCAGCCCCCGCGATGCACAAGAGACCCAGTACTTC. As protein: CASSPRDAQETQYF.

This clone has a handful of counts. V is TRBV5-4 and J is TRBJ1-1; no clear D gene. This CDR3 is 12 amino acids long. Deletions cut 2 bases from V and 1 base from J, with 3 bases between. The germline gives CDR1 SGHNT, CDR2 YYREEE (reference sequence). As DNA, the CDR3 is TGTGCCAGCAGCTTAGCGAACACTGAAGCTTTCTTT. Translating it yields CASSLANTEAFF.

The rearrangement links TRBV4-2 to TRBJ2-1; TRBD2 aligns across 12 bases. The CDR3 has 16 amino acids. The junction had 6 bases not matched to a gene; V was cut back by 1 base and J by 8 bases. The germline V gene has CDR1 LGHNA and CDR2 YNFKEQ. The CDR3 DNA follows: TGTGCCAGCAGCCAAGCTCTAGCGGGAGGGCAGGATGAGCAGTTCTTC. Translation gives CASSQALAGGQDEQFF.

This clone was detected only a few times. This rearrangement joins TRBV12-5 to TRBJ1-5; D possibly corresponds to TRBD1 (6 bases). The ends were cut back, 7 bases at V and 4 bases at J, with 11 bases in the middle. The length of the CDR3 is 13 residues. Per germline, CDR1 LGHNT and CDR2 FRNRAP. The CDR3 sequence: CASARGGNQPQHF. The CDR3 DNA is TGTGCTAGTGCCAGGGGCGGGAATCAGCCCCAGCATTTT.

This chain joins TRBV19 and TRBJ2-1; 7 bases are a match to TRBD1. Germline trimming cut 4 bases from V and 10 bases from J; bases unmatched to any gene: 7. CDR3 length: 13 residues. Germline V gives CDR1 LNHDA, CDR2 SQIVND (reference sequence). This chain's CDR3 is CASSRGQRMEQFF. CDR3 DNA sequence: TGTGCCAGTAGTAGGGGACAGAGGATGGAGCAGTTCTTC.

This clone was observed a few times. The rearrangement joins TRBV9 to TRBJ2-1, with TRBD1 as a possible D gene (6 bases). Germline V gene sequence: CDR1 SGDLS, CDR2 YYNGEE. V was shortened by 4 bases and J by 1 base, with 12 bases between the two germline ends. This CDR3 comprises 15 residues. The CDR3 DNA reads TGTGCCAGCAGCTCATCAGGGGAGTCCTACAATGAGCAGTTCTTC. Amino acid sequence: CASSSSGESYNEQFF.

This clone appeared a few times. J is TRBJ2-1 and V is TRBV5-4, with 8 bases aligning to TRBD2. The trim removed 0 bases at V and 9 bases at J, leaving 5 bases unmatched. The CDR3 extends over 14 amino acids. The V gene's germline CDR1 is SGHNT and CDR2 YYREEE (reference sequence). CDR3 bases: TGTGCCAGCAGCTTGGATGGGACTAGTAGTGAGCAGTTCTTC. Translation gives CASSLDGTSSEQFF.

The chain is built from TRBV2 and TRBJ1-1; D not resolved. Germline V gene data show CDR1 as SNHLY and CDR2 as FYNNEI. V was trimmed by 8 bases and J by 4 bases, leaving 14 bases between them. The CDR3 runs to 13 residues. The CDR3 here is CASGGQRGTEAFF. CDR3 bases: TGTGCCAGCGGAGGGCAGCGGGGCACTGAAGCTTTCTTT.

This clone was recorded a few times. The chain employs TRBV5-6 and TRBJ1-2; 8 bases align to TRBD1. This CDR3 is built from 18 residues. The V segment lost 0 bases and the J segment 4 bases; nucleotides outside the gene matches: 14. Germline V gives CDR1 SGHDT, CDR2 YYEEEE. The CDR3 nucleotides read TGTGCCAGCAGCTTGGTCAGGGGGCCCACCTTGGGCTTCTATGGCTACACCTTC. It codes for CASSLVRGPTLGFYGYTF.

This clone occurred a few times. This chain connects TRBV12-5 to TRBJ1-1; perhaps TRBD1 as D (6 bases). This CDR3 has 14 residues. V lost 6 bases, J lost 1 base, and 12 bases lay in between. Germline lookup yields CDR1 LGHNT and CDR2 FRNRAP. CDR3 sequence: CASGPGQRNTEAFF. DNA for the CDR3: TGTGCTAGTGGACCTGGACAGAGGAACACTGAAGCTTTCTTT.

The rearrangement links TRBV30 to TRBJ1-1; no definite D call. CDR1 and CDR2 (germline): GTSNPN, SVGIG (reference sequence). The CDR3 totals 12 residues. V was clipped by 8 bases and J by 1 base, with 11 bases between them. CDR3 bases: TGTGCCGGCAAGACTGGGAACACTGAAGCTTTCTTT. Its protein is CAGKTGNTEAFF.

The table lists this clone with a few counts. This chain connects TRBV11-2 to TRBJ1-2; no reliable D call. This CDR3 has 13 residues. Deletions cut 5 bases from V and 2 bases from J, with 9 bases between. The germline V gene has CDR1 SGHAT and CDR2 FQNNGV. The CDR3 loop is CASSRDINYGYTF. The CDR3 nucleotides are TGTGCCAGCAGCCGAGATATAAACTATGGCTACACCTTC.

The rearrangement links TRBV5-1 to TRBJ2-5; 12 bases map to TRBD2. Germline V lookup: CDR1 SGHRS, CDR2 YFSETQ. After removal of 4 bases from V and 4 bases from J, the junction contained 5 bases not matched to a gene. This CDR3 comprises 15 residues. CDR3 loop: CASSKQTSGGETQYF. The DNA of the CDR3 is TGCGCCAGCAGCAAGCAGACTAGCGGGGGAGAGACCCAGTACTTC.